These 26 T cell receptor beta chains were sequenced from one sample in a study of Ad26.COV2.S vaccination and SARS-CoV-2 variants. Some clones are missing from TCRdb's copy, which holds only in-frame ones; the method was immunoSEQ multiplex PCR. The sample carries approximately 460,000 clones, roughly 87% recorded once. As for treatment: 19 received Ad26.COV2.S at low or high dose, single or two shots; about 5 received placebo; per-sample allocation not given. On day 63 after the first injection, vaccine and placebo recipients gave samples. Sequencing used peripheral blood, obtained in a trial of Ad26.COV2.S vaccine versus placebo. Receptor source: a person between 18 and 59 years old who received the Ad26.COV2.S COVID-19 vaccine or a placebo.

The rearrangement joins TRBV5-4 to TRBJ2-7, with a weak D call TRBD1 (6 bases). The CDR3 sequence is 14 residues long. V lost 3 bases and J 1 base, leaving 11 bases between the germline ends. Germline V CDR1 and CDR2: SGHNT, YYREEE (reference sequence). CDR3 sequence reads: CASSSPDSSYEQYF. CDR3 DNA: TGTGCCAGCAGCTCCCCGGACAGTTCCTACGAGCAGTACTTC.

The genes are TRBV7-3 and TRBJ2-3; 9 bases match TRBD1. The CDR3 spans 16 residues. The ends lost 1 base at V and 4 bases at J; junction bases unmatched: 6. The V gene's germline CDR1 is SGHTA and CDR2 FQGTGA. CDR3 residues: CASSLMGTGSPDTQYF. The CDR3 nucleotides read TGTGCCAGCAGCTTAATGGGGACAGGGTCGCCAGATACGCAGTATTTT. The whole variable domain, filled in from reference TRBV7-3 and TRBJ2-3, reads GAGVSQTPSNKVTEKGKYVELRCDPISGHTALYWYRQSLGQGPEFLIYFQGTGAADDSGLPNDRFFAVRPEGSVSTLKIQRTERGDSAVYLCASSLMGTGSPDTQYFGPGTRLTVL.

This chain uses TRBV18 with TRBJ2-1; D uncertain. Between the trimmed V and J ends, which lost 0 bases and 0 bases, there was a span of 15 bases. There are 18 residues in the CDR3. Germline V gene data show CDR1 as KGHSH and CDR2 as LQKENI. DNA of the CDR3: TGTGCCAGCTCACCACCGAGTAGTCTCCTGAGCTCCTACAATGAGCAGTTCTTC. Its protein product is CASSPPSSLLSSYNEQFF. The full variable domain, completed using reference TRBV18 and TRBJ2-1, is NAGVMQNPRHLVRRRGQEARLRCSPMKGHSHVYWYRQLPEEGLKFMVYLQKENIIDESGMPKERFSAEFPKEGPSILRIQQVVRGDSAAYFCASSPPSSLLSSYNEQFFGPGTRLTVL.

V gene TRBV27 combines with J gene TRBJ1-5; D unclear. CDR3 length: 14 residues. Germline CDR1 MNHEY, CDR2 SMNVEV (reference sequence). The V end was cut by 2 bases, the J end by 3 bases, with 8 bases between. CDR3 amino acids: CASSLNVNNQPQHF. As DNA, the CDR3 is TGTGCCAGCAGTTTAAACGTTAACAATCAGCCCCAGCATTTT.

This clone appeared once. V gene TRBV4-1 combines with J gene TRBJ2-7, with 9 bases matching TRBD2. This CDR3 has 14 amino acids. The trim removed 3 bases at V and 7 bases at J, leaving 7 bases unmatched. Germline V gene sequence: CDR1 MGHRA, CDR2 YSYEKL. The CDR3 bases are TGCGCCAGCAGCCAGCGGGGGGGCCTTCTAGAGCAGTACTTC. This encodes CASSQRGGLLEQYF.

This clone was observed once. The rearrangement joins TRBV30 to TRBJ1-2; unclear D gene. The CDR3 totals 13 residues. Trimming stripped 3 bases from V and 6 bases from J, with 14 bases between. Germline CDR1 GTSNPN, CDR2 SVGIG (reference sequence). The chain's CDR3 is CAWSVTVSNGYTF. The CDR3, as DNA: TGTGCCTGGAGCGTTACAGTGTCCAATGGCTACACCTTC.

This sequence joins TRBV13 and TRBJ1-6, with D hard to call. CDR3 length equals 14 residues. Trimming took off 1 base at V and 1 base at J, with 2 bases between the two ends. Germline V gives CDR1 PRHDT, CDR2 FYEKMQ (reference sequence). The CDR3 DNA follows: TGTGCCAGCAGCTTAGATTCCTATAATTCACCCCTCCACTTT. Protein product: CASSLDSYNSPLHF.

The rearrangement joins TRBV28 to TRBJ1-6; D is perhaps TRBD1 (5 bases). V lost 5 bases to trimming and J lost 7 bases, with 12 bases between them. The CDR3 spans 14 residues. The V gene's germline CDR1 is MDHEN and CDR2 SYDVKM. The CDR3 loop reads CASSSRGGNSPLHF. CDR3 in DNA: TGTGCCAGCAGTAGTCGGGGGGGAAATTCACCCCTCCACTTT.

The CDR3 nucleotides are TGTGCCAGCAGCGTCGGGACTCAGGGAGCCGAGCAGTACTTC. Translation gives CASSVGTQGAEQYF. This chain joins TRBV11-3 and TRBJ2-7; D is possibly TRBD2 (6 bases). The V gene's germline CDR1 is SGHNT and CDR2 YENEEA. The CDR3 is made up of 14 amino acids. V gave up 5 bases and J gave up 6 bases, with 17 bases separating them.

CDR3 in DNA: TGTGCCAGCAGCCAAGATCCGGGGTTCGGCGAGACCCAGTACTTC. This codes for CASSQDPGFGETQYF. J is TRBJ2-5 and V is TRBV14; D may be TRBD2 (5 bases). V dropped 0 bases and J dropped 5 bases, with 13 bases sitting between them. CDR1 SGHDN and CDR2 FVKESK come from the germline V gene. The CDR3 is 15 amino acids.

The CDR3 coding sequence is TGTGCCAGCAGCCGGGATCACACCGGGGAGCTGTTTTTT. This codes for CASSRDHTGELFF. The chain uses TRBV11-3 and TRBJ2-2; D perhaps matches TRBD2 (5 bases). Deletions cut 5 bases from V and 3 bases from J, with 7 bases between. The CDR3 sequence is 13 residues long. Germline V lookup: CDR1 SGHNT, CDR2 YENEEA. The full variable domain, completed using reference TRBV11-3 and TRBJ2-2, is EAGVVQSPRYKIIEKKQPVAFWCNPISGHNTLYWYLQNLGQGPELLIRYENEEAVDDSQLPKDRFSAERLKGVDSTLKIQPAELGDSAVYLCASSRDHTGELFFGEGSRLTVL.

The genes are TRBV4-2 and TRBJ2-5; D is perhaps TRBD1 or TRBD2 (5 bases each). Germline assignment: CDR1 LGHNA and CDR2 YNFKEQ. This CDR3 has 13 amino acids. With 0 bases removed from V and 7 bases from J, the gap between germline ends came to 9 bases. The CDR3 loop reads CASSQDTGPTQYF. The CDR3 coding sequence is TGTGCCAGCAGCCAAGATACGGGGCCGACCCAGTACTTC.

CDR3 loop: CASSLMAQRETGRLYEQYF. DNA of the CDR3: TGTGCCAGCAGCTTGATGGCCCAAAGAGAGACAGGGCGGCTCTACGAGCAGTACTTC. This sequence joins TRBV3-1 (or the pseudogene TRBV3-2) and TRBJ2-7, with TRBD1 matching over 7 bases. Germline CDR1 reads LGHDT; CDR2 reads YNNKEL (reference sequence). The CDR3 has 19 residues. V gave up 5 bases and J gave up 3 bases; unmatched junction bases: 22.

The chain carries TRBV4-2 and TRBJ1-1; TRBD1 matches 8 bases. The CDR3 has 14 amino acids. Germline trimming cut 1 base from V and 3 bases from J; bases unmatched to any gene: 1. Germline V gene sequence: CDR1 LGHNA, CDR2 YNFKEQ. As DNA, the CDR3 is TGTGCCAGCAGCCAAGGGACAGGGCACACTGAAGCTTTCTTT. Its protein is CASSQGTGHTEAFF.

This clone was observed a single time. CDR3 sequence reads: CASRPNQAGYEQYF. Written as DNA, the CDR3 is TGTGCCAGCAGGCCGAATCAGGCGGGTTACGAGCAGTACTTC. The chain couples TRBV7-2 to TRBJ2-7; D is perhaps TRBD2 (5 bases). Trimming removed 6 bases at V and 4 bases at J, with 16 bases between. CDR1 is SGHTA, CDR2 FQGNSA, per germline. The CDR3 loop spans 14 amino acids.

This sequence joins TRBV9 and TRBJ2-3; the match to TRBD2 covers 8 bases. V was pared by 4 bases and J by 5 bases, with 6 bases of the junction left unmatched. The germline V gene encodes CDR1 SGDLS and CDR2 YYNGEE. The CDR3 length is 14 residues. This chain's CDR3 is CASSSGLVKDTQYF. As DNA, the CDR3 is TGTGCCAGCAGCTCGGGACTAGTAAAAGATACGCAGTATTTT.

This clone was seen a handful of times. CDR3 region: CATFGQPNYGYTF. The DNA for the CDR3 is TGTGCCACGTTCGGACAGCCTAACTATGGCTACACCTTC. The gene calls are TRBV6-5 and TRBJ1-2, with D possibly TRBD1 on 6 matching bases. Germline V CDR1 and CDR2: MNHEY, SVGAGI. Trimming took off 10 bases at V and 0 bases at J, with 12 bases between the two ends. The CDR3 loop spans 13 amino acids.

The gene calls are TRBV5-4 and TRBJ1-2; unclear D gene. Germline V gene data show CDR1 as SGHNT and CDR2 as YYREEE (reference sequence). V was shortened by 6 bases and J by 4 bases, with 19 bases between the two germline ends. The CDR3 runs 15 residues. The CDR3 reads CASTPHPPPAYGYTF. The CDR3 nucleotides read TGTGCCAGCACCCCTCATCCACCACCAGCCTATGGCTACACCTTC.

The V call is TRBV7-3, the J call TRBJ1-1; D might be TRBD1 (6 bases). From germline, CDR1 is SGHTA and CDR2 FQGTGA. The CDR3 totals 16 residues. Trimming took off 5 bases at V and 0 bases at J, with 16 bases between the two ends. The CDR3 spells CASSPQRQEMNTEAFF. In DNA form, the CDR3 reads TGTGCCAGCAGCCCCCAACGACAGGAAATGAACACTGAAGCTTTCTTT.

This clone was seen a single time. This chain joins TRBV2 and TRBJ2-7; D may be TRBD1 (5 bases). V gave up 10 bases and J gave up 3 bases, with 16 bases separating them. This CDR3 has 13 residues. Germline V gene sequence: CDR1 SNHLY, CDR2 FYNNEI. CDR3 in amino acids: CATSDSSRYEQYF. The CDR3 DNA sequence: TGTGCCACCTCAGACAGTAGCCGCTACGAGCAGTACTTC.

The chain employs TRBV3-1 (or the pseudogene TRBV3-2) and TRBJ1-4; no definite D call. This CDR3 comprises 12 residues. Trimming removed 4 bases from V and 11 bases from J, with 11 bases in between. The V gene's germline CDR1 is LGHDT and CDR2 YNNKEL (reference sequence). The DNA for the CDR3 is TGTGCCAGCAGCCGGACGGGAGAGAAACTGTTTTTT. This translates into CASSRTGEKLFF.

The DNA for the CDR3 is TGTGCCAGTAGCCCAAGATCCAAAGATACGCAGTATTTT. Translation gives CASSPRSKDTQYF. V is TRBV19 and J is TRBJ2-3; no clear D. The CDR3 covers 13 residues. Trimming removed 6 bases from V and 5 bases from J, with 12 bases in between. CDR1 is LNHDA and CDR2 is SQIVND in the germline V gene (reference sequence).

V usage is TRBV9 and J usage is TRBJ2-2; D is unclear. The V end was cut by 0 bases, the J end by 6 bases, with 15 bases between. CDR1 and CDR2 (germline): SGDLS, YYNGEE. The CDR3 length is 16 residues. For the CDR3, the DNA is TGTGCCAGCAGCGTAGAGGCAGGTTCAAGGGCCGGGGAGCTGTTTTTT. Protein: CASSVEAGSRAGELFF. Together with reference TRBV9 and TRBJ2-2, the CDR3 gives the full variable domain: DSGVTQTPKHLITATGQRVTLRCSPRSGDLSVYWYQQSLDQGLQFLIQYYNGEERAKGNILERFSAQQFPDLHSELNLSSLELGDSALYFCASSVEAGSRAGELFFGEGSRLTVL.

This clone has just one count. The rearrangement links TRBV12-3 or TRBV12-4 to TRBJ1-1; 9 bases align to TRBD1. CDR3 size: 13 residues. The junction had 9 bases not matched to a gene; V was cut back by 4 bases and J by 12 bases. Here the CDR3 reads CASSSHQTGGTFF. The CDR3 DNA reads TGTGCCAGCAGTTCCCATCAGACAGGGGGAACTTTCTTT.

This chain links TRBV7-3 with TRBJ1-1, with 12 bases that match TRBD1. Germline V gives CDR1 SGHTA, CDR2 FQGTGA. Germline trimming cut 5 bases from V and 1 base from J; bases unmatched to any gene: 11. CDR3 length: 18 amino acids. The CDR3 here is CASSPTGTGGGQNTEAFF. In nucleotides, the CDR3 is TGTGCCAGCAGCCCGACCGGGACAGGGGGCGGGCAGAACACTGAAGCTTTCTTT.

The chain links TRBV5-1 to TRBJ1-2, with D perhaps matching TRBD1 (6 bases). CDR1 SGHRS and CDR2 YFSETQ come from the germline V gene. This CDR3 contains 13 residues. V lost 6 bases to trimming and J lost 6 bases, with 15 bases between them. The CDR3 loop reads CASTEPGADGYTF. DNA of the CDR3: TGCGCCAGCACCGAACCGGGGGCTGATGGCTACACCTTC.